This T cell receptor beta chain was obtained from a study of early T cells in non-severe SARS-CoV-2 infection. Study background: Whole-blood bulk RNA, unsorted, was sequenced, and chains were unpaired. Whole-study results and caveats: CD4 and private specificities were missed by VDJdb matching, which favored anti-spike CD8 responses.

The TCR library protocol attached unique molecular identifiers to the individual cDNA molecules. TCRdb reprocessed the 5' RACE reads with MiXCR, giving one entry per CDR3 protein. The data hold approximately 69,000 distinct CDR3 sequences, with around a tenth observed a single time. The CDR3 has 17 residues. CDR1 is DFQATT and CDR2 is SNEGSKA in the germline V gene (reference sequence). V was pared by 1 base and J by 1 base, with 19 bases between. This clonotype was seen a handful of times. Antigen unknown. Sequences were obtained from whole blood. This receptor was identified in an adult who was a healthcare worker with PCR-confirmed SARS-CoV-2 infection or an uninfected control (not recorded which). This chain links TRBV20-1 with TRBJ1-1, with a tentative D call TRBD1 (5 bases). The CDR3 spells CSARAGQSGTGNTEAFF. DNA of the CDR3: TGCAGTGCTAGAGCCGGACAAAGCGGGACGGGGAACACTGAAGCTTTCTTT.